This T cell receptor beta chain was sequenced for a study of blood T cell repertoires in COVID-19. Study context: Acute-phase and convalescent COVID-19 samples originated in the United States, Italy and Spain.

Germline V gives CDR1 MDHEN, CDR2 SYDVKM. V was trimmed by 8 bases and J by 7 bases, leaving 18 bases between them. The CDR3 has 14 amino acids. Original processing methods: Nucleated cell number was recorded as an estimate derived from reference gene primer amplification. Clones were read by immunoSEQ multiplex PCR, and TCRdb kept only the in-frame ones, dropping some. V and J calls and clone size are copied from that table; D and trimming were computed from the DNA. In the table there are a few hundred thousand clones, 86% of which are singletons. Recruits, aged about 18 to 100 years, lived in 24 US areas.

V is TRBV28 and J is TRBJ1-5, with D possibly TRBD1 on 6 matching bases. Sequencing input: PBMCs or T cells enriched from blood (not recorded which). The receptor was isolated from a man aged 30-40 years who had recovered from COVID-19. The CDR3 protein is CASLRGMSMQPQHF. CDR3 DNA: TGTGCCAGCCTCAGGGGAATGTCAATGCAGCCCCAGCATTTT.